This T cell receptor beta chain was recorded in a study of human T cells and chemical hapten exposure. The overall study: Diphenylcyclopropenone was applied weekly to patients' scalps across the approximately 25-week study.

The library attached unique molecular identifiers to individual cDNA molecules. MiXCR, run by TCRdb on the RACE reads, gives a single entry per CDR3 protein. Of some 79,000 distinct CDR3 sequences in the sample, roughly 10% were seen once. The time point denotes: patch test 3, about 24 weeks after DPC sensitization. Treatment: therapeutic diphenylcyclopropenone sensitization with weekly scalp DPC. Each patch-test visit's blood sample preceded patch application. The CDR3 length is 12 residues. J was trimmed by 7 bases and V by 6 bases; bases with no gene match: 6. Germline V gene data show CDR1 as SQVTM and CDR2 as ANQGSEA.

This sequence originates from a woman aged 50 to 60 with alopecia areata. Some clones in this sample may be carry-over from other donors' samples. The specimen comprised whole blood, sampled in connection with sensitization to the hapten diphenylcyclopropenone (DPC). The rearrangement links TRBV29-1 to TRBJ1-2, with 9 bases matching TRBD1. The CDR3 bases are TGCAGCGTAATAACAGGGGGCCTTGGCTACACCTTC. Translating gives CSVITGGLGYTF.